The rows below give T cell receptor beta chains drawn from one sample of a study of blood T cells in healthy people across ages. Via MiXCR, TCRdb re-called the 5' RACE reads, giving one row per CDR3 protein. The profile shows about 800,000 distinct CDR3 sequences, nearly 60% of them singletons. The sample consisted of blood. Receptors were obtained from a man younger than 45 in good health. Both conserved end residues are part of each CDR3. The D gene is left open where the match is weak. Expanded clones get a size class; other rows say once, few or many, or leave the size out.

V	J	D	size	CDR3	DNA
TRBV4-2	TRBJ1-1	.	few	CASSQDIGNRNTEAFF	TGTGCCAGCAGCCAAGATATCGGCAATCGGAACACTGAAGCTTTCTTT
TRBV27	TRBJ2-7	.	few	CASSLSVEGRGYEQYF	TGTGCCAGCAGTTTATCCGTTGAAGGGAGGGGGTACGAGCAGTACTTC
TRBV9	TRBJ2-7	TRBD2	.	CASSVDPLAGGEQYF	TGTGCCAGCAGCGTAGACCCACTAGCGGGAGGCGAGCAGTACTTC
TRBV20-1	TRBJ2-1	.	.	CSASSASTHNEQFF	TGCAGTGCTAGCAGTGCTAGCACTCACAATGAGCAGTTCTTC
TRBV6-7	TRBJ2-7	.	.	CASSYGIAPTYEQYF	TGTGCCAGCAGTTACGGCATAGCGCCAACCTACGAGCAGTACTTC
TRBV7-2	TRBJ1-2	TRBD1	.	CASSDRTGGRGYTF	TGTGCCAGCAGCGATCGGACAGGGGGCCGCGGCTACACCTTC
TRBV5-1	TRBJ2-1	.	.	CASKGETQFF	TGCGCCAGCAAAGGAGAGACCCAGTTCTTC
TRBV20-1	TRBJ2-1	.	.	CSAGGYEDNEQFF	TGCAGTGCTGGGGGGTATGAAGACAATGAGCAGTTCTTC
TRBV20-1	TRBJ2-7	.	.	CSASQGSSSYEQYF	TGCAGTGCCAGTCAGGGGTCATCATCCTACGAGCAGTACTTC
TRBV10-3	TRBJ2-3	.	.	CAISGRTDNTDTQYF	TGTGCCATTTCCGGCCGGACGGACAACACAGATACGCAGTATTTT
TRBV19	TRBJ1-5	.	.	CASSPRTPNQPQHF	TGTGCCAGTAGTCCCCGGACCCCGAATCAGCCCCAGCATTTT
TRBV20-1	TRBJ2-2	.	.	CSAPRQDTNTGELFF	TGCAGTGCTCCCCGACAGGACACGAACACCGGGGAGCTGTTTTTT
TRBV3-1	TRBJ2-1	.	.	CASSPLVKGNEQFF	TGTGCCAGCAGCCCCCTCGTGAAGGGAAATGAGCAGTTCTTC
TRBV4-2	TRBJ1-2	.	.	CASSQDGRAGYGYTF	TGTGCCAGCAGCCAAGATGGTAGGGCCGGCTATGGCTACACCTTC
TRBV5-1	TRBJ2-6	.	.	CASSREKGSGANVLTF	TGCGCCAGTAGTCGGGAGAAGGGCTCCGGGGCCAACGTCCTGACTTTC
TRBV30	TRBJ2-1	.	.	CAWSFAPNDEQFF	TGTGCCTGGAGTTTCGCCCCTAACGATGAGCAGTTCTTC
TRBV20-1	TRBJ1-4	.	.	CSAGPDRGNEKLFF	TGCAGTGCTGGACCTGACAGAGGCAATGAAAAACTGTTTTTT
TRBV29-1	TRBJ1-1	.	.	CSVMRRDTEAFF	TGCAGCGTTATGAGGAGGGACACTGAAGCTTTCTTT
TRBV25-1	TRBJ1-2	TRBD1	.	CASSDQTGGGYGYTF	TGTGCCAGCAGTGACCAAACAGGGGGCGGCTATGGCTACACCTTC
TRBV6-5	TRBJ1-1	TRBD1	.	CASSYSGTGRYTEAFF	TGTGCCAGCAGTTACTCAGGGACAGGGAGGTACACTGAAGCTTTCTTT
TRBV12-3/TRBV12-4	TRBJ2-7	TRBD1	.	CASSTSRDRLGQYF	TGTGCCAGCAGTACAAGCCGGGACAGGCTTGGGCAGTACTTC
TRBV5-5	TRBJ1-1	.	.	CASSTWGGRNTEAFF	TGTGCCAGCAGCACCTGGGGTGGACGGAACACTGAAGCTTTCTTT
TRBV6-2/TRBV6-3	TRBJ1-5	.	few	CASSYRVNQPQHF	TGTGCCAGCAGTTACAGGGTCAATCAGCCCCAGCATTTT
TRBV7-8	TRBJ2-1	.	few	CASSSRQVTYNEQFF	TGTGCCAGCAGCTCCCGACAGGTTACGTACAATGAGCAGTTCTTC
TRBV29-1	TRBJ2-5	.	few	CSVEGPPAETQYF	TGCAGCGTTGAAGGTCCACCGGCGGAGACCCAGTACTTC
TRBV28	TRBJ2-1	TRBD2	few	CASSMTSGYNEQFF	TGTGCCAGCAGCATGACTAGCGGCTACAATGAGCAGTTCTTC
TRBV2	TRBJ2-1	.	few	CASRTDEQFF	TGTGCCAGCCGGACGGATGAGCAGTTCTTC
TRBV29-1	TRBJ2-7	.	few	CSVSQGLGAYEQYF	TGCAGCGTTTCGCAGGGGTTAGGGGCCTACGAGCAGTACTTC
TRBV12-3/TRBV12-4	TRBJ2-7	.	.	CASGAPEGFEQYF	TGTGCCAGCGGGGCACCCGAGGGATTCGAGCAGTACTTC